Below, 4 T cell receptor beta chains from the same sample are listed, as sequenced in a study of blood T cell repertoires in COVID-19. Repertoires were generated with immunoSEQ multiplex PCR, while TCRdb's copy carries only in-frame clones and drops some. The sample contains approximately 200,000 clones, around 85% of which appear only once. The sample taken for sequencing was PBMCs or T cells enriched from blood (not recorded which). These receptors all come from a middle-aged man who had recovered from COVID-19.

The rearrangement joins TRBV5-4 to TRBJ2-5; 8 nucleotides match TRBD2. The CDR3 runs 17 residues. V lost 0 bases, J lost 4 bases, and 11 bases stayed unmatched. CDR1 and CDR2 (germline): SGHNT, YYREEE (reference sequence). Here the CDR3 reads CASSLAGLAGPSETQYF. The CDR3, as DNA: TGTGCCAGCAGCTTGGCCGGATTAGCGGGGCCTTCAGAGACCCAGTACTTC.

The chain recombines TRBV29-1 with TRBJ2-1, with 13 bases identical to TRBD2. The length of the CDR3 is 17 residues. With V trimmed by 4 bases and J by 7 bases, 13 bases remained unmatched. Germline V gene data show CDR1 as SQVTM and CDR2 as ANQGSEA. The CDR3 region is CSVGVARGTSGINEQFF. The CDR3 nucleotides are TGCAGCGTTGGAGTTGCTCGCGGGACTAGCGGGATTAATGAGCAGTTCTTC.

The rearrangement uses TRBV19 and TRBJ1-1; 12 bases are a match to TRBD1. Germline assignment: CDR1 LNHDA and CDR2 SQIVND (reference sequence). The CDR3 covers 16 residues. V was pared by 2 bases and J by 4 bases, with 5 bases of the junction left unmatched. CDR3 residues: CASSIRGQGAGTEAFF. The CDR3 bases are TGTGCCAGTAGTATACGGGGACAGGGGGCTGGCACTGAAGCTTTCTTT.

The chain employs TRBV5-6 and TRBJ2-1, with D perhaps TRBD2 (6 bases). Germline V CDR1 and CDR2: SGHDT, YYEEEE. This CDR3 spans 18 amino acids. With 0 bases removed from V and 0 bases from J, the gap between germline ends came to 16 bases. Here the CDR3 reads CASSLAGATFSSYNEQFF. CDR3 DNA: TGTGCCAGCAGCTTGGCGGGAGCCACTTTCAGCTCCTACAATGAGCAGTTCTTC.